This passage covers 23 T cell receptor beta chains from one sample sequenced in a study of blood T cell repertoires in COVID-19. Method: immunoSEQ multiplex PCR; TCRdb's copy keeps in-frame clones and lacks some. The repertoire has roughly 180,000 clones, 90% to 95% of them found once; the top ten carry around 0.8%. The sequencing input was peripheral blood. Receptors originate from a man aged 30 to 39 with COVID-19, enrolled during active disease.

This clone has just a few counts. The gene calls are TRBV5-3 and TRBJ1-5, with TRBD1 identical over 7 bases. TRBV5-3 is treated as an ORF (open reading frame) with a function not yet certain. The CDR3 is 15 amino acids. Trimming at V came to 3 bases and at J to 1 base, leaving 4 bases not matched to a gene. The CDR3 loop is CARSSKGQSNQPQHF. CDR3 coding DNA: TGTGCCAGAAGCTCCAAGGGACAGAGCAATCAGCCCCAGCATTTT.

The chain joins TRBV9 to TRBJ2-1; 9 positions agree with TRBD2. Germline V gene data show CDR1 as SGDLS and CDR2 as YYNGEE. Trimming at V came to 4 bases and at J to 8 bases, leaving 22 bases not matched to a gene. This CDR3 has 19 amino acids. In DNA form, the CDR3 reads TGTGCCAGCAGCTCACGCCGGGCTTTACGCGGGGGGGCGATAGATGAGCAGTTCTTC. Translating gives CASSSRRALRGGAIDEQFF.

V is TRBV7-9 and J is TRBJ2-1; 10 bases are shared with TRBD2. CDR3 length equals 15 residues. CDR1 and CDR2 from the germline V gene are SEHNR and FQNEAQ (reference sequence). The V segment lost 3 bases and the J segment 8 bases; nucleotides outside the gene matches: 7. CDR3 residues: CASSLGAGGQDEQFF. CDR3 DNA sequence: TGTGCCAGCAGCTTGGGAGCGGGGGGGCAGGATGAGCAGTTCTTC. The entire variable domain, with the rest obtained from reference TRBV7-9 and TRBJ2-1, is as follows: DTGVSQNPRHKITKRGQNVTFRCDPISEHNRLYWYRQTLGQGPEFLTYFQNEAQLEKSRLLSDRFSAERPKGSFSTLEIQRTEQGDSAMYLCASSLGAGGQDEQFFGPGTRLTVL.

The V and J genes are TRBV3-1 (or the pseudogene TRBV3-2) and TRBJ2-1; 11 bases map to TRBD2. This CDR3 contains 13 residues. Trimming removed 10 bases from V and 4 bases from J; junction bases left unmatched: 3. Germline CDR1 LGHDT, CDR2 YNNKEL (reference sequence). The chain's CDR3 is CATGTSGYNEQFF. Here the CDR3 DNA reads TGTGCCACCGGGACTAGCGGATACAATGAGCAGTTCTTC.

The chain carries TRBV6-5 and TRBJ1-2; no reliable D call. Trimming cost V 7 bases and J 5 bases, with 8 bases left between them. Per germline, CDR1 MNHEY and CDR2 SVGAGI. The CDR3 loop spans 11 amino acids. The CDR3 here is CASMSEYGYTF. The CDR3 DNA reads TGTGCCAGCATGTCAGAATATGGCTACACCTTC.

The V and J genes are TRBV5-1 and TRBJ1-4, with TRBD1 matching 11 bases. The CDR3 length is 16 residues. V was pared by 6 bases and J by 5 bases, with 9 bases of the junction left unmatched. The germline gives CDR1 SGHRS, CDR2 YFSETQ. CDR3 in amino acids: CASNLGGQGANEKLFF. CDR3 coding DNA: TGCGCCAGCAACCTAGGAGGACAGGGGGCGAATGAAAAACTGTTTTTT.

The CDR3 DNA reads as TGTGCCAGCAGTTCCGGGACAGGGGGAATAGACTATGGCTACACCTTC. Its protein is CASSSGTGGIDYGYTF. This chain links TRBV27 with TRBJ1-2; 11 bases agree with TRBD1. CDR1 and CDR2 (germline): MNHEY, SMNVEV (reference sequence). V lost 4 bases and J lost 3; bases outside the gene matches: 7. The length of the CDR3 is 16 residues.

This chain joins TRBV11-2 and TRBJ2-1, with no clear D. The V gene's germline CDR1 is SGHAT and CDR2 FQNNGV. The ends were cut back, 1 base at V and 6 bases at J, with 10 bases in the middle. CDR3 length: 14 residues. The CDR3 region is CASSLGAVPNEQFF. Here the CDR3 DNA reads TGTGCCAGCAGCTTAGGGGCCGTACCCAATGAGCAGTTCTTC.

This clone has only one observation. J is TRBJ1-1 and V is TRBV6-6; possibly TRBD1 for D (5 bases). Germline CDR1 MNHNY, CDR2 SVGAGI (reference sequence). The CDR3 length is 15 residues. Trimming removed 6 bases at V and 3 bases at J, with 17 bases between. CDR3 loop: CASSPRDIKYTEAFF. The CDR3, as DNA: TGTGCCAGCAGCCCCAGGGATATTAAGTACACTGAAGCTTTCTTT.

In DNA, the CDR3 is TGCGCCAGCAGCTTGGATGGAGGGAAGGGCTATGGCTACACCTTC. Translated, it gives CASSLDGGKGYGYTF. The J gene is TRBJ1-2, the V gene TRBV5-1, with unresolved D. V was clipped by 0 bases and J by 4 bases, with 13 bases between them. The CDR3 is 15 amino acids. The germline CDR1 and CDR2 sequences are SGHRS and YFSETQ.

This clone was seen once. CDR3 sequence: CASSLSTGGQETQYF. The CDR3 nucleotides read TGCGCCAGCAGCTTGTCAACAGGGGGCCAAGAGACCCAGTACTTC. The J gene is TRBJ2-5, the V gene TRBV5-1; 8 positions match TRBD1. J lost 1 base, V lost 1 base, and 3 bases had no gene match. CDR1 is SGHRS and CDR2 is YFSETQ in the germline V gene. There are 15 residues in the CDR3.

The chain recombines TRBV5-4 with TRBJ2-3, with D unclear. The CDR3 consists of 15 residues. Looked up from germline, CDR1 is SGHNT and CDR2 is YYREEE (reference sequence). V lost 0 bases and J 0 bases, leaving 8 bases between the germline ends. The CDR3 DNA follows: TGTGCCAGCAGCTTGGATCCGGGTAGCACAGATACGCAGTATTTT. Its protein is CASSLDPGSTDTQYF. Using reference TRBV5-4 and TRBJ2-3 for the parts outside the CDR3, the full variable domain is ETGVTQSPTHLIKTRGQQVTLRCSSQSGHNTVSWYQQALGQGPQFIFQYYREEENGRGNFPPRFSGLQFPNYSSELNVNALELDDSALYLCASSLDPGSTDTQYFGPGTRLTVL.

The chain has TRBV6-5 and TRBJ2-3, with a weak D call TRBD1 (7 bases). Germline V gene data show CDR1 as MNHEY and CDR2 as SVGAGI. The germline V and J ends were trimmed by 7 bases and 8 bases, with 13 bases remaining between them. This CDR3 is 12 amino acids long. The CDR3 is CASTHQGGTQYF. For the CDR3, the DNA is TGTGCCAGCACCCATCAGGGGGGTACGCAGTATTTT.

The chain is built from TRBV5-1 and TRBJ1-1; D ambiguous. CDR3 length: 16 residues. The V gene lost 3 bases and the J gene lost 1 base, with 16 bases spanning the gap. The V gene's germline CDR1 is SGHRS and CDR2 YFSETQ. The CDR3 nucleotides are TGCGCCAGCAGCTATATATTTTTGGGCCCGAACACTGAAGCTTTCTTT. As protein: CASSYIFLGPNTEAFF.

V and J are TRBV19 and TRBJ1-2; D might be TRBD1 (6 bases). The germline V and J ends were trimmed by 4 bases and 0 bases, with 18 bases remaining between them. This CDR3 is built from 17 residues. Looked up from germline, CDR1 is LNHDA and CDR2 is SQIVND (reference sequence). CDR3 loop: CASSTLHQQGPNYGYTF. Written as DNA, the CDR3 is TGTGCCAGTAGTACCCTACACCAACAGGGCCCTAACTATGGCTACACCTTC.

The CDR3 spells CASSLDSDSNQPQHF. CDR3 bases: TGTGCCAGCAGCTTAGACAGCGATAGCAATCAGCCCCAGCATTTT. V usage is TRBV11-3 and J usage is TRBJ1-5; no definite D call. V was cut by 0 bases and J by 0 bases, with 6 bases left in between. Germline V CDR1 and CDR2: SGHNT, YENEEA. This CDR3 comprises 15 residues.

V is TRBV7-2 and J is TRBJ1-6, with D possibly TRBD1 on 5 matching bases. There are 15 residues in the CDR3. V was pared by 5 bases and J by 7 bases, with 15 bases between. Germline-derived CDR1 and CDR2 are SGHTA and FQGNSA. Here the CDR3 DNA reads TGTGCCAGCAGCGTGGACACGGGGGGAAATTCACCCCTCCACTTT. Translation gives CASSVDTGGNSPLHF. Based on the CDR3 plus reference TRBV7-2 and TRBJ1-6, the full variable domain is GAGVSQSPSNKVTEKGKDVELRCDPISGHTALYWYRQSLGQGLEFLIYFQGNSAPDKSGLPSDRFSAERTGGSVSTLTIQRTQQEDSAVYLCASSVDTGGNSPLHFGNGTRLTVT.

The chain carries TRBV7-9 and TRBJ1-2, with unresolved D. Germline V gene sequence: CDR1 SEHNR, CDR2 FQNEAQ (reference sequence). The CDR3 runs to 12 residues. Between the trimmed V and J ends, which lost 4 bases and 7 bases, there was a span of 10 bases. In DNA, the CDR3 is TGTGCCAGCAGCTGGGGAGTCGGTGGCTACACCTTC. The encoded protein is CASSWGVGGYTF.

This clone has more than one count but fewer than ten. This rearrangement joins TRBV9 to TRBJ2-2; 7 positions agree with TRBD1. V lost 2 bases to trimming and J lost 0 bases; unmatched junction nucleotides: 1. CDR1 is SGDLS, CDR2 YYNGEE, per germline. There are 15 residues in the CDR3. The CDR3 DNA is TGTGCCAGCAGCGTGACAGGGCCGAACACCGGGGAGCTGTTTTTT. It codes for CASSVTGPNTGELFF.

The gene calls are TRBV5-1 and TRBJ2-4; TRBD1 might be the D (6 bases). Germline V CDR1 and CDR2: SGHRS, YFSETQ. The CDR3 has 16 residues. V shed 3 bases and J shed 3 bases, with 16 bases lying between them. The CDR3 DNA sequence: TGCGCCAGCAGCTATGGGGTTCAAGGGGGCAAAAACATTCAGTACTTC. The encoded protein is CASSYGVQGGKNIQYF.

The CDR3 sequence is CASSLASSYEQYF. In nucleotides, the CDR3 is TGTGCCAGCAGCTTGGCTTCCTCCTACGAGCAGTACTTC. The genes are TRBV5-6 and TRBJ2-7; D remains ambiguous. The CDR3 consists of 13 residues. Germline CDR1 is SGHDT and CDR2 is YYEEEE. The germline V and J ends were trimmed by 0 bases and 0 bases, with 4 bases remaining between them.

The V gene is TRBV18, the J gene TRBJ2-7; D perhaps matches TRBD1 (5 bases). CDR1 KGHSH and CDR2 LQKENI come from the germline V gene. Between the trimmed V and J ends, which lost 6 bases and 4 bases, there was a span of 10 bases. The CDR3 runs 12 residues. CDR3 sequence (DNA): TGTGCCAGCTCCCCAGCAGGGTACGAGCAGTACTTC. This encodes CASSPAGYEQYF.

This chain connects TRBV9 to TRBJ1-2, with D perhaps matching TRBD1 (6 bases). V lost 5 bases and J lost 4, with 21 bases in between. CDR3 size: 16 residues. The germline V gene encodes CDR1 SGDLS and CDR2 YYNGEE. CDR3 sequence (DNA): TGTGCCAGCAGGGACGACCGGGGGGCTCTTGGCTATGGCTACACCTTC. This gives the protein CASRDDRGALGYGYTF.